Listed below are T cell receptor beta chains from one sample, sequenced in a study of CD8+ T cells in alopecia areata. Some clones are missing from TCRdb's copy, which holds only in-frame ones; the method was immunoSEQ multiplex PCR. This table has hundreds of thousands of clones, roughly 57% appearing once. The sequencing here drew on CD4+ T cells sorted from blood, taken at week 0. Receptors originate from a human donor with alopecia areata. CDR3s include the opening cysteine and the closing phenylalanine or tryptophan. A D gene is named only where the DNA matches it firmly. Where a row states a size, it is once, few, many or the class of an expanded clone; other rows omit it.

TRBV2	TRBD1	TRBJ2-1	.	TGTGCCAGCAGTGAAAGGGGACAGCTCAATGAGCAGTTCTTC	CASSERGQLNEQFF
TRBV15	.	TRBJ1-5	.	TGTGCCACCAGCAGGATCCAGGAGGGCAATCAGCCCCAGCATTTT	CATSRIQEGNQPQHF
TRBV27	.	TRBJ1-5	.	TGTGCCAGCAGTATCCGCGGCGCCAATCAGCCCCAGCATTTT	CASSIRGANQPQHF
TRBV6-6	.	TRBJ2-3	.	TGTGCCAGCAGTTTCCATCGGGGGCTAGGAACAGATACGCAGTATTTT	CASSFHRGLGTDTQYF
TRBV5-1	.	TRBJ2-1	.	TGCGCCAGCAGCCCAAATCCGGGACAAGGGGGAAATGAGCAGTTCTTC	CASSPNPGQGGNEQFF
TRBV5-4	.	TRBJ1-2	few	TGTGCCAGCAGCTTGGGGCAAAGGAGCACTAACTATGGCTACACCTTC	CASSLGQRSTNYGYTF
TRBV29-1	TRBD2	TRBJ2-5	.	TGCAGCGTTCGAGCGGGGATGGGAGAGACCCAGTACTTC	CSVRAGMGETQYF
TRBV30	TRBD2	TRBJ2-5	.	TGTGCCTGGAGTAAAGATTCGACTAGCGCAGAGACCCAGTACTTC	CAWSKDSTSAETQYF
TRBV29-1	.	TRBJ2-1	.	TGCAGCGCACTACCAACCCTGGGCAATGAGCAGTTCTTC	CSALPTLGNEQFF
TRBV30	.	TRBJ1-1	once	TGTGCCCGGGCTTCGGGCGTCACTGAAGCTTTCTTT	CARASGVTEAFF
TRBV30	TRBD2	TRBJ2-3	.	TGTGCCTGGAACCCTTCTTCTAGCGGTCCGGGGGATACGCAGTATTTT	CAWNPSSSGPGDTQYF
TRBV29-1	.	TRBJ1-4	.	TGCAGCGTTGAAGTAGCCGCAAATGAAAAACTGTTTTTT	CSVEVAANEKLFF
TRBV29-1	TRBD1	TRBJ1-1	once	TGCAGCGCCCTAGGACAGGGAGGGACTGAAGCTTTCTTT	CSALGQGGTEAFF
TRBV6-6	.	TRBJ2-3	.	TGTGCCAGCAGTTACGGGACGACCGGAGATACGCAGTATTTT	CASSYGTTGDTQYF
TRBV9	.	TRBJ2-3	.	TGTGCCAGCAGCGTAGACGGGGGCACAGATACGCAGTATTTT	CASSVDGGTDTQYF
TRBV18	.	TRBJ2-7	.	TGTGCCAGCTCACCACCCGGGACGTTGAGCTACGAGCAGTACTTC	CASSPPGTLSYEQYF